A selection of T cell receptor beta chains follows, all from one sample in a study of CD8 T cells in Susac syndrome. TCRdb re-analysed the immunoSEQ multiplex PCR reads in MiXCR, keeping a single row per CDR3 protein. The sample shows 150,000 to 200,000 distinct CDR3 sequences, approximately 96% of them seen only once. Sequencing was carried out using CD8+ T cells from PBMCs. The receptors stem from a human donor with multiple sclerosis. Both conserved end residues are part of each CDR3. Each record gives: D gene, J gene, clone size, V gene, CDR3 DNA, CDR3 protein. A D gene is named only where the DNA matches it firmly. Clone size, where shown, is once, few, many, or a class for clones that have expanded.

D: -; J: TRBJ2-3; size: -; V: TRBV29-1; DNA: TGCAGCGTTCCGGGACCCCGGAATACGCAGTATTTT; CDR3: CSVPGPRNTQYF
D: TRBD1; J: TRBJ1-5; size: -; V: TRBV27; DNA: TGTGCCAGCAGTCCGGACAGGGGAAGAGATCAGCCCCAGCATTTT; CDR3: CASSPDRGRDQPQHF
D: -; J: TRBJ1-1; size: -; V: TRBV29-1; DNA: TGCAGCGTCACGGGTGGGTTGAACACTGAAGCTTTCTTT; CDR3: CSVTGGLNTEAFF
D: -; J: TRBJ2-7; size: -; V: TRBV5-1; DNA: TGCGCCAGCAGCTTGATCGCGTCCGAGCAGTACTTC; CDR3: CASSLIASEQYF
D: -; J: TRBJ1-2; size: -; V: TRBV9; DNA: TGTGCCAGCAGCGGACAGTGGATGTATGGCTACACCTTC; CDR3: CASSGQWMYGYTF
D: -; J: TRBJ1-2; size: -; V: TRBV6-6; DNA: TGTGCCAGCATCCGGGGAGGGGGTGATGGCTACACCTTC; CDR3: CASIRGGGDGYTF
D: -; J: TRBJ2-3; size: -; V: TRBV11-2; DNA: TGTGCCAGCAGCTGGGACTTCACAGATACGCAGTATTTT; CDR3: CASSWDFTDTQYF
D: -; J: TRBJ2-3; size: -; V: TRBV25-1; DNA: TGTGCCAGCAGTGCTTCCTTCCCAGATACGCAGTATTTT; CDR3: CASSASFPDTQYF
D: -; J: TRBJ2-7; size: -; V: TRBV15; DNA: TGTGCCACCAGCAGCACTACTAGGACCCAAAACTACGAGCAGTACTTC; CDR3: CATSSTTRTQNYEQYF
D: -; J: TRBJ1-1; size: -; V: TRBV14; DNA: TGTGCCAGCAGCCAACCTGCTAGCCACGGGGGGATGAACACTGAAGCTTTCTTT; CDR3: CASSQPASHGGMNTEAFF
D: -; J: TRBJ2-5; size: once; V: TRBV18; DNA: TGTGCCAGCTCAAGGGACGGGCCGGGGACCCAGTACTTC; CDR3: CASSRDGPGTQYF
D: -; J: TRBJ2-2; size: -; V: TRBV24-1; DNA: TGTGCCACCAGTGATTCTCGGAGGGGGCTCGGGGAGCTGTTTTTT; CDR3: CATSDSRRGLGELFF
D: -; J: TRBJ2-1; size: -; V: TRBV2; DNA: TGTGCCAGCAGTGGAAGTTCGTTTTCCTACAATGAGCAGTTCTTC; CDR3: CASSGSSFSYNEQFF
D: -; J: TRBJ2-1; size: -; V: TRBV27; DNA: TGTGCCAGCAGTGATTGGGGACCAAATGAGCAGTTCTTC; CDR3: CASSDWGPNEQFF
D: -; J: TRBJ1-6; size: -; V: TRBV15; DNA: TGTGCCACCAGCAGAGATCTTGGCAGGGAGATCGGGTCACCCCTCCACTTT; CDR3: CATSRDLGREIGSPLHF
D: -; J: TRBJ2-7; size: -; V: TRBV20-1; DNA: TGCAGTGCCCGGGGGAGGCTCGCCTGGGAGCAGTACTTC; CDR3: CSARGRLAWEQYF
D: TRBD2; J: TRBJ2-1; size: -; V: TRBV29-1; DNA: TGCAGCGCCCTCGGGGGACTAGCGGGAGGCTGGGGTTACAATGAGCAGTTCTTC; CDR3: CSALGGLAGGWGYNEQFF
D: -; J: TRBJ2-7; size: once; V: TRBV9; DNA: TGTGCCAGCAGCGTAGGACACCTATCATCCTACGAGCAGTACTTC; CDR3: CASSVGHLSSYEQYF
D: -; J: TRBJ2-1; size: -; V: TRBV6-5; DNA: TGTGCCAGCAGTTACTCGGCCGCCTACAATGAGCAGTTCTTC; CDR3: CASSYSAAYNEQFF
D: -; J: TRBJ1-3; size: -; V: TRBV29-1; DNA: TGCAGCGTTGAAACCCCCGAGGACACCATATATTTT; CDR3: CSVETPEDTIYF
D: TRBD1; J: TRBJ1-2; size: once; V: TRBV9; DNA: TGTGCCAGCAGCGGGCGGGACAGGGTTGGACTTTATGGCTACACCTTC; CDR3: CASSGRDRVGLYGYTF
D: -; J: TRBJ2-1; size: -; V: TRBV19; DNA: TGTGCCAGTAGTCTGACAGTTTATGAGCAGTTCTTC; CDR3: CASSLTVYEQFF
D: TRBD1; J: TRBJ2-7; size: -; V: TRBV25-1; DNA: TGTGCCAGCAGTGAGGGACAGGGTTTGGGTTACGAGCAGTACTTC; CDR3: CASSEGQGLGYEQYF
D: -; J: TRBJ1-2; size: -; V: TRBV20-1; DNA: TGCAGTGCTAGAGATCTGGAGAACTATGGCTACACCTTC; CDR3: CSARDLENYGYTF
D: TRBD1; J: TRBJ2-5; size: -; V: TRBV4-1; DNA: TGCGCCAGCAGTACCGGGACAGTGGAGACCCAGTACTTC; CDR3: CASSTGTVETQYF
D: TRBD2; J: TRBJ2-7; size: once; V: TRBV4-2; DNA: TGTGCCAGCAGCCAAGGGTCTAGCGGGATTTCCTACGAGCAGTACTTC; CDR3: CASSQGSSGISYEQYF
D: -; J: TRBJ2-3; size: -; V: TRBV12-3/TRBV12-4; DNA: TGTGCCAGCAAAGGCCCATCTAGCACAGATACGCAGTATTTT; CDR3: CASKGPSSTDTQYF
D: -; J: TRBJ2-1; size: -; V: TRBV9; DNA: TGTGCCAGCAGCGTAGGTGGGGGCTATGAGCAGTTCTTC; CDR3: CASSVGGGYEQFF
D: TRBD1; J: TRBJ1-4; size: -; V: TRBV6-6; DNA: TGTGCCAGCAGCTCCGGGACAGGCCATAATGAAAAACTGTTTTTT; CDR3: CASSSGTGHNEKLFF